This T cell receptor beta chain was found in a study of shared clonotypes between healthy human individuals. About the research overall: Per donor, CD8 memory used one plate, CD8 naive used two, CD4 memory used three and CD4 naive used three. Overall study findings and caveats: The naive CD4 repertoires of several donors were compared, and approximately 4.7% of clonotypes were shared. Generation of non-shared clonotypes was less probable than generation of clonotypes shared by all four donors.

Concerning this clone: What it binds is not known.

Unmatched junction bases numbered 4, after V lost 4 bases and J lost 4 bases. Looked up from germline, CDR1 is SEHNR and CDR2 is FQNEAQ (reference sequence). CDR3 length equals 16 residues. It was CD45RO-negative cells, positively selected for CCR7, that made up naive CD8 cells, with terminally differentiated effector memory CD45RA+ cells excluded. Data came from immunoSEQ multiplex PCR; TCRdb stores just in-frame clones and leaves some out. The sample has around 640,000 clones; about 96% are singletons. Input material: naive CD8+ T cells sorted from blood. The sequence came from a woman in her 30s in good health. The J gene is TRBJ2-3, the V gene TRBV7-9; TRBD2 aligns across 14 bases. CDR3 region: CASSSGTSGRSDTQYF. For the CDR3, the DNA is TGTGCCAGCAGCTCCGGGACTAGCGGGAGATCAGATACGCAGTATTTT. Together with reference TRBV7-9 and TRBJ2-3, the CDR3 gives the full variable domain: DTGVSQNPRHKITKRGQNVTFRCDPISEHNRLYWYRQTLGQGPEFLTYFQNEAQLEKSRLLSDRFSAERPKGSFSTLEIQRTEQGDSAMYLCASSSGTSGRSDTQYFGPGTRLTVL.